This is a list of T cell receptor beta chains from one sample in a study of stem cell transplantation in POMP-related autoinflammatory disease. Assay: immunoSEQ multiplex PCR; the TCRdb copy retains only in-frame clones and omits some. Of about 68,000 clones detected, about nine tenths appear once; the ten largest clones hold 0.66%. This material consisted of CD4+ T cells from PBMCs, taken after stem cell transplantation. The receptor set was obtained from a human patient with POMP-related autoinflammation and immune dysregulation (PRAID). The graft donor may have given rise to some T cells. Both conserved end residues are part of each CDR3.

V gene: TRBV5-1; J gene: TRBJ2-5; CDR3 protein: CASSPARTSGRGQTQYF
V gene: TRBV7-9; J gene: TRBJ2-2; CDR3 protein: CASSLGRLNTGELFF
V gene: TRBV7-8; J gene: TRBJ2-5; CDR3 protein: CATVSGGSETQYF
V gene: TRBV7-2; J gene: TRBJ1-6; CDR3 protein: CASSTGTGPSPLHF
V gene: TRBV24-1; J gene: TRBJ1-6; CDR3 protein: CATSDWDSYNSPLHF
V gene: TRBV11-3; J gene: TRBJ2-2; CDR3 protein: CASSLGWGSNTGELFF
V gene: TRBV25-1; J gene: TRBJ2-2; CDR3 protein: CASSDSAFTGELFF
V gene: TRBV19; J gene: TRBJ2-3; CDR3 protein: CASKEASTQYF
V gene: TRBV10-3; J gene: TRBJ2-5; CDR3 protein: CAISESRVAQETQYF
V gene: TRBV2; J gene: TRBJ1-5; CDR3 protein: CASSQFLNQPQHF
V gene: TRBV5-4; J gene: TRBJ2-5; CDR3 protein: CAFMTGTSKETQYF
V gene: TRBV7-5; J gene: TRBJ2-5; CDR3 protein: CVRSFEGAGGYVGETQYF
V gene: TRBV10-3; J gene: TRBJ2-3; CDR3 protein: CAISPTGDTQYF
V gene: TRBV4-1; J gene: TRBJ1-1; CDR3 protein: CASSPGQWKLSEAFF
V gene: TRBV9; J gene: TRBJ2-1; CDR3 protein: CASSVSSGGNNEQFF
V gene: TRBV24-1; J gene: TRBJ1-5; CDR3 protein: CATSDSATGEGNQPQHF
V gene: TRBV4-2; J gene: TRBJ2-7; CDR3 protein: CASSQDVDREQYF
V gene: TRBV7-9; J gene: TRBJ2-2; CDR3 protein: CASSDPGLPSRQPPGELFF
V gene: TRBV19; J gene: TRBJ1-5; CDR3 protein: CASLSLQTGNNQPQHF
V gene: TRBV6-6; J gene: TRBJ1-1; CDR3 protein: CASTYETGNTEAFF
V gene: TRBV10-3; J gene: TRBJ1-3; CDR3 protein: CAISDRRWPGNTIYF
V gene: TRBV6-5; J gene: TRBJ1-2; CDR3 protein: CASSRDRVDGYTF
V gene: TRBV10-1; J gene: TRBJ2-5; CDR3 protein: CASSEEWGRGTQYF
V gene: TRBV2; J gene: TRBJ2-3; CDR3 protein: CASKNDGVTDTQYF
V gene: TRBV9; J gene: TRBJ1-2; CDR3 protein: CASSPLTSGGYTF
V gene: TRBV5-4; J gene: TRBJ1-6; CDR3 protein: CASSLGPENYNSPLHF